This T cell receptor (beta chain) was captured in a study of blood T cell repertoires in COVID-19. The assay was immunoSEQ multiplex PCR, and TCRdb's table has in-frame clones only and misses some. The sample has roughly 59,000 clones, approximately 82% seen once. V lost 5 bases and J 7 bases, leaving 21 bases between the germline ends. The CDR3 totals 16 residues. Germline assignment: CDR1 MNHEY and CDR2 SMNVEV (reference sequence). The origin of this receptor is an elderly woman with acute or convalescent COVID-19. The J gene is TRBJ1-5, the V gene TRBV27, with D unclear. Sequenced material: peripheral blood. The CDR3 protein is CASSPLVIRAGQPQHF. CDR3 DNA: TGTGCCAGCAGTCCTCTAGTGATCCGGGCGGGGCAGCCCCAGCATTTT.